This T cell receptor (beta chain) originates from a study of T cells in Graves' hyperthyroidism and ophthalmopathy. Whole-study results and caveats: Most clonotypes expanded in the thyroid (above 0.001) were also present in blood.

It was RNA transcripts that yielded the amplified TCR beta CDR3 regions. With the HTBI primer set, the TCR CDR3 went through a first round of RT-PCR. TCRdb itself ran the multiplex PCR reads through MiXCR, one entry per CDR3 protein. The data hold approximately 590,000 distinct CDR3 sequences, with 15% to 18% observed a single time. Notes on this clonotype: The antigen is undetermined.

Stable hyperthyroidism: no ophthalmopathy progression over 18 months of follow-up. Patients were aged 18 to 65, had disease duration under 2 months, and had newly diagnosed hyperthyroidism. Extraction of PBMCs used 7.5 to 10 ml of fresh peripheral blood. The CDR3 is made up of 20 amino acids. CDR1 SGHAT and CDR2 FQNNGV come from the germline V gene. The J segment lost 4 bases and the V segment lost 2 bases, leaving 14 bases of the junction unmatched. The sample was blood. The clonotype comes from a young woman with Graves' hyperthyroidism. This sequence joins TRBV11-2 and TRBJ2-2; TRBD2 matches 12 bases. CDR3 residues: CASSLFRLAGGGRPTGELFF. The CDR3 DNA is TGTGCCAGCAGCTTATTTAGGCTAGCGGGAGGGGGTCGACCCACCGGGGAGCTGTTTTTT.